The rows below give T cell receptor beta chains drawn from one sample of a study of cytomegalovirus exposure and HLA in healthy donors. Clones were read by immunoSEQ multiplex PCR, and TCRdb kept only the in-frame ones, dropping some. The table includes roughly 120,000 clones, around 86% detected once. Sequencing input: PBMCs. These receptors originate from a man younger than 30 in good health and CMV-seronegative. Each CDR3 is given with its conserved first and last residue. A D gene is named only where the DNA matches it firmly. Clone size appears in some rows only: once, few, many, or a class for an expanded clone.

abundance: NA
v_gene: TRBV30
d_gene: NA
j_gene: TRBJ2-7
CDR3nt: TGTGCCTGGAGTCGTGCAGGGGACTCCTACGAGCAGTACTTC
CDR3aa: CAWSRAGDSYEQYF

abundance: NA
v_gene: TRBV29-1
d_gene: TRBD1
j_gene: TRBJ1-4
CDR3nt: TGCAGCGGAGGGGACAGGGGGGAAAAACTGTTTTTT
CDR3aa: CSGGDRGEKLFF

abundance: NA
v_gene: TRBV30
d_gene: TRBD2
j_gene: TRBJ2-3
CDR3nt: TGTGCCTGGAGTGTAGGGCTAGCGGGGACGGGGGTCACAGATACGCAGTATTTT
CDR3aa: CAWSVGLAGTGVTDTQYF

abundance: NA
v_gene: TRBV30
d_gene: TRBD2
j_gene: TRBJ2-5
CDR3nt: TGTGCCTGGATGGCGGGAGCTGGGAAGACCCAGTACTTC
CDR3aa: CAWMAGAGKTQYF

abundance: NA
v_gene: TRBV5-1
d_gene: TRBD2
j_gene: TRBJ2-7
CDR3nt: TGCGCCAGCAGCTCGGGACTAGCGGGAAAATACGAGCAGTACTTC
CDR3aa: CASSSGLAGKYEQYF

abundance: NA
v_gene: TRBV6-5
d_gene: NA
j_gene: TRBJ1-1
CDR3nt: TGTGCCAGCAGTTACGGAGGGGAACAAGCATTCTTT
CDR3aa: CASSYGGEQAFF

abundance: few
v_gene: TRBV7-9
d_gene: TRBD1
j_gene: TRBJ1-6
CDR3nt: TGTGCCAGCAGCCCACCCGGGGGACAGGGAAGATCACCCCTCCACTTT
CDR3aa: CASSPPGGQGRSPLHF

abundance: NA
v_gene: TRBV19
d_gene: TRBD1
j_gene: TRBJ2-7
CDR3nt: TGTGCCAGTCGGCCCGCCGGGACAGGGACCTACGAGCAGTACTTC
CDR3aa: CASRPAGTGTYEQYF

abundance: once
v_gene: TRBV19
d_gene: TRBD1
j_gene: TRBJ1-2
CDR3nt: TGTGCCAGTTCGGACAGGGTCTATGGCTACACCTTC
CDR3aa: CASSDRVYGYTF

abundance: NA
v_gene: TRBV5-6
d_gene: NA
j_gene: TRBJ2-2
CDR3nt: TGTGCCAGCAGCTTCGGGGCGAACACCGGGGAGCTGTTTTTT
CDR3aa: CASSFGANTGELFF

abundance: NA
v_gene: TRBV13
d_gene: NA
j_gene: TRBJ1-3
CDR3nt: TGTGCCAGCAGCTTAGGAACAGGGCCCTCTGGAAACACCATATATTTT
CDR3aa: CASSLGTGPSGNTIYF

abundance: once
v_gene: TRBV5-1
d_gene: TRBD1
j_gene: TRBJ2-1
CDR3nt: TGCGCCACCTCGGGGGGACAGGGAATAGATGAGCAGTTCTTC
CDR3aa: CATSGGQGIDEQFF

abundance: NA
v_gene: TRBV4-2
d_gene: NA
j_gene: TRBJ2-5
CDR3nt: TGTGCCAGCAGCCTTGGGACTGGCCAAGAGACCCAGTACTTC
CDR3aa: CASSLGTGQETQYF

abundance: once
v_gene: TRBV9
d_gene: TRBD1
j_gene: TRBJ1-2
CDR3nt: TGTGCCAGCAGCCCCCGACAGGGTGGGTATGGCTACACCTTC
CDR3aa: CASSPRQGGYGYTF

abundance: NA
v_gene: TRBV6-5
d_gene: TRBD2
j_gene: TRBJ2-1
CDR3nt: TGTGCCAGCAGTTACTCAGCGGGGGGGCTATACAATGAGCAGTTCTTC
CDR3aa: CASSYSAGGLYNEQFF

abundance: NA
v_gene: TRBV25-1
d_gene: NA
j_gene: TRBJ1-5
CDR3nt: TGTGCCAGCAGTGAAGGACACAGCTTCAATCAGCCCCAGCATTTT
CDR3aa: CASSEGHSFNQPQHF

abundance: NA
v_gene: TRBV19
d_gene: TRBD1
j_gene: TRBJ1-4
CDR3nt: TGTGCCAGTAGGAGAGGACAGGGCTTTAATGAAAAACTGTTTTTT
CDR3aa: CASRRGQGFNEKLFF

abundance: NA
v_gene: TRBV5-1
d_gene: NA
j_gene: TRBJ2-7
CDR3nt: TGCGCCAGCAGCTTGGAGGGGGTCTACGAGCAGTACTTC
CDR3aa: CASSLEGVYEQYF

abundance: NA
v_gene: TRBV6-6
d_gene: NA
j_gene: TRBJ2-4
CDR3nt: TGTGCCAGCAGTTACTCTATAGCCCTAGCCAAAAACATTCAGTACTTC
CDR3aa: CASSYSIALAKNIQYF

abundance: many
v_gene: TRBV2
d_gene: TRBD1
j_gene: TRBJ1-1
CDR3nt: TGTGCCAGCAGTTCTGGACAGGGGGACACTGAAGCTTTCTTT
CDR3aa: CASSSGQGDTEAFF

abundance: NA
v_gene: TRBV6-1
d_gene: NA
j_gene: TRBJ1-5
CDR3nt: TGTGCCAGCACACTCCGGTCGGGGGTTCAGCCCCAGCATTTT
CDR3aa: CASTLRSGVQPQHF

abundance: NA
v_gene: TRBV5-1
d_gene: TRBD2
j_gene: TRBJ2-1
CDR3nt: TGCGCCAGCAGCCACGTACCTTTAGCGGGGGCTTACAATGAGCAGTTCTTC
CDR3aa: CASSHVPLAGAYNEQFF

abundance: NA
v_gene: TRBV5-4
d_gene: NA
j_gene: TRBJ2-3
CDR3nt: TGTGCCAGCAGCTTGGGGGGGGGCCGGGTAGATACGCAGTATTTT
CDR3aa: CASSLGGGRVDTQYF

abundance: NA
v_gene: TRBV7-2
d_gene: TRBD1
j_gene: TRBJ2-3
CDR3nt: TGTGCCAGCAGCTGGCAGGGGGCCGGCACAGATACGCAGTATTTT
CDR3aa: CASSWQGAGTDTQYF

abundance: once
v_gene: TRBV28
d_gene: NA
j_gene: TRBJ1-5
CDR3nt: TGTGCCAGCAGTTGGGACACAAATCAGCCCCAGCATTTT
CDR3aa: CASSWDTNQPQHF

abundance: NA
v_gene: TRBV19
d_gene: TRBD1
j_gene: TRBJ2-3
CDR3nt: TGTGCCAGTAGTATGGGGACAGGGGGCGGCTTGGGACACACAGATACGCAGTATTTT
CDR3aa: CASSMGTGGGLGHTDTQYF

abundance: NA
v_gene: TRBV5-1
d_gene: TRBD2
j_gene: TRBJ2-1
CDR3nt: TGCGCCAGCAGCTTGGCGGCGGGGGGGCGGAATGAGCAGTTCTTC
CDR3aa: CASSLAAGGRNEQFF

abundance: NA
v_gene: TRBV5-6
d_gene: TRBD1
j_gene: TRBJ1-3
CDR3nt: TGTGCCAGCAGCTTGGCCTTCGGGGACAGGGGTAGAAACACCATATATTTT
CDR3aa: CASSLAFGDRGRNTIYF

abundance: NA
v_gene: TRBV6-1
d_gene: TRBD1
j_gene: TRBJ2-2
CDR3nt: TGTGCCAGCAGTGGTGGGACAGGGTGGATCGGGGAGCTGTTTTTT
CDR3aa: CASSGGTGWIGELFF

abundance: NA
v_gene: TRBV30
d_gene: TRBD1
j_gene: TRBJ2-3
CDR3nt: TGTGCCTGGACCTACGGACAGGGAAACACAGATACGCAGTATTTT
CDR3aa: CAWTYGQGNTDTQYF

abundance: few
v_gene: TRBV15
d_gene: NA
j_gene: TRBJ1-1
CDR3nt: TGTGCCACCAGCAGAGGTTTTCAGAACACTGAAGCTTTCTTT
CDR3aa: CATSRGFQNTEAFF

abundance: NA
v_gene: TRBV11-3
d_gene: TRBD1
j_gene: TRBJ2-2
CDR3nt: TGTGCCAGCAGCTTATCCGGGACAGGGGACACCGGGGAGCTGTTTTTT
CDR3aa: CASSLSGTGDTGELFF

abundance: NA
v_gene: TRBV19
d_gene: NA
j_gene: TRBJ1-3
CDR3nt: TGTGCCAGTAGTAGCGTCGGGACTCACTCTGGAAACACCATATATTTT
CDR3aa: CASSSVGTHSGNTIYF

abundance: NA
v_gene: TRBV11-2
d_gene: TRBD1
j_gene: TRBJ2-1
CDR3nt: TGTGCCAGCAGCCTCAGGGGGCCCATCGATAATGAGCAGTTCTTC
CDR3aa: CASSLRGPIDNEQFF

abundance: NA
v_gene: TRBV5-4
d_gene: NA
j_gene: TRBJ2-2
CDR3nt: TGTGCCAGCAGCATAAGACAGCACACCGGGGAGCTGTTTTTT
CDR3aa: CASSIRQHTGELFF

abundance: NA
v_gene: TRBV6-6
d_gene: TRBD2
j_gene: TRBJ2-7
CDR3nt: TGTGCCAGCACCTACCCCCCAAGCGGGATGGAGTACTTC
CDR3aa: CASTYPPSGMEYF

abundance: NA
v_gene: TRBV7-9
d_gene: NA
j_gene: TRBJ2-2
CDR3nt: TGTGCCAGCACCCCAGGTTGGCCCGGGGAGCTGTTTTTT
CDR3aa: CASTPGWPGELFF

abundance: NA
v_gene: TRBV14
d_gene: TRBD1
j_gene: TRBJ2-2
CDR3nt: TGTGCCAGCAGCCAAGAGTGGGGGACAGGGGCCAACACCGGGGAGCTGTTTTTT
CDR3aa: CASSQEWGTGANTGELFF

abundance: NA
v_gene: TRBV2
d_gene: TRBD1
j_gene: TRBJ2-7
CDR3nt: TGTGCCAGCAAGGAGACAGGGTCGGCCGAGCAGTACTTC
CDR3aa: CASKETGSAEQYF

abundance: NA
v_gene: TRBV7-9
d_gene: TRBD2
j_gene: TRBJ2-1
CDR3nt: TGTGCCAGCAGCTTGGCGAGCGGAGCGGGAGTTCATGAGCAGTTCTTC
CDR3aa: CASSLASGAGVHEQFF

abundance: NA
v_gene: TRBV5-1
d_gene: NA
j_gene: TRBJ2-5
CDR3nt: TGCGCCAGCAGCTTTCCCTCGGGATCCCAAGAGACCCAGTACTTC
CDR3aa: CASSFPSGSQETQYF